This TCR beta chain came from a study of T cell repertoires in ileal Crohn's disease. For the study at large: Median disease duration was approximately 8 years; 35% smoked at surgery.

Adults with ileal or ileocolonic Crohn's disease and an indication for resection were eligible. The V segment lost 6 bases and the J segment 4 bases; nucleotides outside the gene matches: 6. Germline V gene lookup returns CDR1 LNHDA and CDR2 SQIVND (reference sequence). This CDR3 is 15 amino acids long. This clone was recorded only once. Its antigen is unidentified. Sequencing was performed with immunoSEQ multiplex PCR; in TCRdb, only in-frame clones are kept and a portion is missing. The table shows 10,000 to 14,000 clones, with over 60% occurring only once. General study findings and limits: Clonal expansions were more frequent in active smokers than non-smokers at surgery.

Sequencing input: ileal tissue. The TCR originated in an adult with Crohn's disease. The J gene is TRBJ2-5, the V gene TRBV19; TRBD2 aligns across 12 bases. Here the CDR3 DNA reads TGTGCCAGTAGCCTTGGACTAGCGGGGAGAGAGACCCAGTACTTC. Protein sequence: CASSLGLAGRETQYF.